The rows below give T cell receptor beta chains drawn from one sample of a study of neoadjuvant anti-PD-1 for oral cavity cancer. The table came from immunoSEQ multiplex PCR; TCRdb's copy has only in-frame clones and leaves some out. The sample lists 40,000 or so clones, around two fifths occurring once. The sample in question was tumor tissue, obtained after nivolumab (anti-PD-1) treatment. The receptors derive from a person aged 35-80 years with oral cavity squamous cell carcinoma. CDR3s include the opening cysteine and the closing phenylalanine or tryptophan. The D gene is left open where the match is weak. Clone size is given for some rows only: seen once, a few or many times, or a class if the clone is expanded.

cdr3_aa	cdr3_nt	clone_size	v_call	j_call	d_call
CASSFKGVPLTDTQYF	TGTGCCAGCAGCTTTAAAGGGGTCCCACTCACAGATACGCAGTATTTT	-	TRBV7-2	TRBJ2-3	-
CASGLARETNEKLFF	TGTGCTAGTGGTTTGGCCAGGGAGACTAATGAAAAACTGTTTTTT	-	TRBV12-5	TRBJ1-4	-
CASRGEGQNNEQFF	TGTGCCAGCAGAGGGGAGGGACAAAACAATGAGCAGTTCTTC	few	TRBV7-3	TRBJ2-1	-
CASSLPGQGLYEQYF	TGTGCCAGCAGTTTACCGGGACAGGGGTTGTACGAGCAGTACTTC	few	TRBV28	TRBJ2-7	TRBD1
CASSPYASGSKYEQFF	TGCGCCAGCAGCCCCTACGCTAGCGGGAGTAAATATGAGCAGTTCTTC	-	TRBV4-1	TRBJ2-1	TRBD2
CATSRPGQFYGYTF	TGTGCCACCAGCAGGCCAGGACAGTTTTATGGCTACACCTTC	few	TRBV15	TRBJ1-2	-
CASSLESLDTDTQYF	TGCGCCAGCAGCTTGGAAAGCCTAGACACAGATACGCAGTATTTT	medium-sized	TRBV5-1	TRBJ2-3	-
CASSLTSGGSGANVLTF	TGCGCCAGCAGCTTGACTAGCGGGGGCTCTGGGGCCAACGTCCTGACTTTC	-	TRBV5-1	TRBJ2-6	TRBD2
CASSPASGQGHGYTF	TGTGCCAGCAGTCCAGCTAGTGGACAGGGGCATGGCTACACCTTC	few	TRBV28	TRBJ1-2	TRBD1
CASSQQGSIDNSPLHF	TGTGCCAGCTCCCAGCAGGGGTCCATCGACAATTCACCCCTCCACTTT	few	TRBV18	TRBJ1-6	-
CASSLGPTSATEAFF	TGTGCCAGCAGCTTGGGGCCCACCTCGGCCACTGAAGCTTTCTTT	many	TRBV5-4	TRBJ1-1	-
CASSYAQNYGYTF	TGTGCCAGCAGTTACGCCCAGAACTATGGCTACACCTTC	few	TRBV6-5	TRBJ1-2	-
CASSPLTAEAFF	TGTGCCAGCTCACCACTTACAGCCGAAGCTTTCTTT	few	TRBV18	TRBJ1-1	-
CASSVQGLNNEQFF	TGTGCCAGCAGCGTACAGGGTTTGAACAATGAGCAGTTCTTC	few	TRBV9	TRBJ2-1	-
CASSEQWQGPDTQYF	TGTGCCAGCAGTGAACAGTGGCAGGGGCCAGATACGCAGTATTTT	few	TRBV6-1	TRBJ2-3	-
CASTLVTGSYEQYF	TGTGCCAGCACCCTTGTGACAGGCTCCTACGAGCAGTACTTC	-	TRBV7-8	TRBJ2-7	-
CASSIAGLAGGYTQYF	TGTGCCAGTAGTATAGCGGGACTAGCGGGGGGTTATACGCAGTATTTT	few	TRBV19	TRBJ2-3	TRBD2
CASSPAGREGYEQYF	TGCGCCAGCAGCCCGGCAGGGCGGGAGGGATACGAGCAGTACTTC	-	TRBV5-1	TRBJ2-7	TRBD2
CSARDSEQYF	TGCAGTGCTCGGGACTCCGAGCAGTACTTC	-	TRBV20-1	TRBJ2-7	-
CASSPGGSHEQYF	TGTGCCAGCTCACCGGGGGGGTCTCACGAGCAGTACTTC	few	TRBV18	TRBJ2-7	TRBD2
CASCPDRAGANVLTF	TGCGCCAGCTGCCCCGACAGGGCTGGGGCCAACGTCCTGACTTTC	many	TRBV5-1	TRBJ2-6	TRBD1
CASSFQGPDTQYF	TGTGCCAGCAGCTTCCAGGGGCCAGATACGCAGTATTTT	-	TRBV7-2	TRBJ2-3	-
CASSFPQGGSGEQYF	TGTGCCAGCAGCTTCCCCCAGGGTGGGAGCGGCGAGCAGTACTTC	-	TRBV5-4	TRBJ2-7	-
CASRAGPNTEAFF	TGTGCCAGCAGGGCGGGCCCGAACACTGAAGCTTTCTTT	-	TRBV7-9	TRBJ1-1	-
CASSPHRTGTEAFF	TGTGCCAGCAGCCCCCACCGTACGGGCACTGAAGCTTTCTTT	many	TRBV9	TRBJ1-1	-
CASSTGQGKETQYF	TGTGCCAGCAGCACGGGACAGGGGAAAGAGACCCAGTACTTC	-	TRBV4-2	TRBJ2-5	TRBD1
CAVGQGIADTQYF	TGTGCCGTGGGGCAGGGTATCGCAGATACGCAGTATTTT	-	TRBV10-3	TRBJ2-3	-
CASSLSISGKGGEKLFF	TGTGCCAGCAGTTTGTCTATTAGCGGGAAAGGGGGTGAAAAACTGTTTTTT	-	TRBV27	TRBJ1-4	-
CASSQRGTGRCWRAFF	TGTGCCAGCAGCCAAAGGGGGACAGGTAGGTGCTGGAGAGCTTTCTTT	-	TRBV21-1	TRBJ1-1	-
CASSYSTLAAETQYF	TGTGCCAGCAGTTACTCGACCCTAGCGGCAGAGACCCAGTACTTC	-	TRBV27	TRBJ2-5	TRBD2
CASSLGSGSRVETQYF	TGTGCCAGCAGCCTCGGTAGCGGGAGTCGGGTAGAGACCCAGTACTTC	-	TRBV5-4	TRBJ2-5	TRBD2
CASSPSGTSGANVLTF	TGTGCCAGCAGCCCTTCCGGGACGTCCGGGGCCAACGTCCTGACTTTC	few	TRBV4-2	TRBJ2-6	-
CASSETGNEQYF	TGCGCCAGCAGCGAGACAGGGAACGAGCAGTACTTC	few	TRBV5-1	TRBJ2-7	TRBD1
CAWTFLDTQYF	TGTGCCTGGACATTCTTAGATACGCAGTATTTT	-	TRBV30	TRBJ2-3	-
CASSVLAESSYNEQFF	TGTGCCAGCAGCGTATTAGCGGAGAGCTCCTACAATGAGCAGTTCTTC	few	TRBV9	TRBJ2-1	-
CASSDQGGGLGYTF	TGTGCCAGCAGTGATCAGGGGGGGGGATTAGGCTACACCTTC	-	TRBV6-6	TRBJ1-2	TRBD1
CASSPGDRGMDRGYTF	TGTGCCAGCTCACCCGGGGATAGGGGGATGGACCGCGGCTACACCTTC	many	TRBV18	TRBJ1-2	-
CASSLEGQGPGEAFF	TGCGCCAGCAGCTTGGAGGGACAGGGGCCCGGTGAAGCTTTCTTT	few	TRBV5-1	TRBJ1-1	TRBD1
CASSADPYRGRDGYTF	TGTGCCAGCAGCGCAGACCCGTACAGGGGGCGCGATGGCTACACCTTC	-	TRBV7-9	TRBJ1-2	TRBD1
CASSLMDGTDTQYF	TGCGCCAGCAGCCTTATGGACGGGACAGATACGCAGTATTTT	-	TRBV4-1	TRBJ2-3	-
CATRGGPGLTYEQYF	TGTGCCACAAGGGGAGGCCCGGGGCTCACCTACGAGCAGTACTTC	-	TRBV19	TRBJ2-7	-
CASSVGGSLQETQYF	TGTGCCAGCAGCGTAGGAGGCAGTTTACAAGAGACCCAGTACTTC	-	TRBV7-3	TRBJ2-5	-
CASSLAAMGDRGRYDGYTF	TGTGCCAGCAGCTTAGCGGCGATGGGGGACAGGGGCCGTTACGATGGCTACACCTTC	-	TRBV11-2	TRBJ1-2	TRBD1